These T cell receptor beta chains were read from a single sample in a study of T-cell reconstitution after alpha-beta-depleted transplantation in children. TCRdb ran MiXCR on the PCR reads and lists one entry per CDR3 protein. The repertoire includes tens of thousands of distinct CDR3 sequences, about 5% of them detected once, and roughly 31% sits in the top ten. This specimen consisted of PBMCs, mostly from graft donor cells, obtained 60 days after TCRalphabeta/CD19-depleted stem cell transplant. The receptor set was obtained from a female patient aged 2 to 10 who had a stem cell transplant for aplastic anemia, so the T cells may come from the graft donor. Both conserved end residues are part of each CDR3. D genes are given only for firm matches. A clone size is listed for some rows: how often the clone was seen (once, few, many), or a class if it is expanded.

>TRBD2|many|TRBJ2-2|TRBV5-1
TGCGCCAGCAGCTTGCGGGGGGGTAACACCGGGGAGCTGTTTTTT
CASSLRGGNTGELFF
>.|few|TRBJ1-1|TRBV5-1
TGCGCCAGCAGCTTGCAAACAGGGCCCACTGAAGCTTTCTTT
CASSLQTGPTEAFF
>TRBD2|few|TRBJ2-1|TRBV7-9
TGTGCCAGCAGCCGACGGGGGGGCTCCTACAATGAGCAGTTCTTC
CASSRRGGSYNEQFF
>.|many|TRBJ2-1|TRBV28
TGTGCCAGCAGTTCCCTCGGGGGCTCCTACAATGAGCAGTTCTTC
CASSSLGGSYNEQFF
>.|many|TRBJ1-5|TRBV7-8
TGTGCCAGCAGTTCAGACGGGTTTCCTCCGAATCAGCCCCAGCATTTT
CASSSDGFPPNQPQHF
>.|once|TRBJ2-3|TRBV28
TGTGCCAGCAGTTTGAGGGTAATGCCCCAGTATTTT
CASSLRVMPQYF
>TRBD1|few|TRBJ1-1|TRBV20-1
TGCAGTGCTAGACAGGGGGCGCTTACTGAAGCTTTCTTT
CSARQGALTEAFF
>.|many|TRBJ2-7|TRBV9
TGTGCCAGCAGCGTAGCCGGGCAGGGCTACGAGCAGTACTTC
CASSVAGQGYEQYF
>TRBD2|many|TRBJ2-1|TRBV7-2
TGTGCCAGCAGCCATAGCGGGGGGGCCAACAATGAGCAGTTCTTC
CASSHSGGANNEQFF
>.|few|TRBJ2-5|TRBV4-1
TGCGCCAGCAGCCAAGTTTATACAGTTCAAGAGACCCAGTACTTC
CASSQVYTVQETQYF
>.|many|TRBJ2-1|TRBV12-3/TRBV12-4
TGTGCCAGCAGTTTAGCGGGCAGGGTGGGGTACAATGAGCAGTTCTTC
CASSLAGRVGYNEQFF
>.|many|TRBJ1-3|TRBV5-1
TGCGCCAGCAGCTTGTTTGGTGACTCTGGAAACACCATATATTTT
CASSLFGDSGNTIYF
>.|.|TRBJ1-1|TRBV29-1
TGCAGCGATGGGGGGGTTCTCAACACTGAAGCTTTCTTT
CSDGGVLNTEAFF
>TRBD1|few|TRBJ1-1|TRBV5-1
TGCGCCAGCAGCGGGAACAGGGGGAGCGCCACTGAAGCTTTCTTT
CASSGNRGSATEAFF
>.|many|TRBJ2-3|TRBV7-3
TGTGCCAGCAGCTTCTCTAGGGATACGCAGTATTTT
CASSFSRDTQYF
>.|many|TRBJ2-7|TRBV20-1
TGCAGTGCTAGAGAGTCAGCAGGAGGCTACGAGCAGTACTTC
CSARESAGGYEQYF
>.|many|TRBJ1-5|TRBV24-1
TGTGCCACCAGTGATGCCACAGGTAACAATCAGCCCCAGCATTTT
CATSDATGNNQPQHF
>.|many|TRBJ2-1|TRBV5-1
TGCGCCAGCAGCGCTCCTAACAATGAGCAGTTCTTC
CASSAPNNEQFF
>TRBD1|many|TRBJ1-4|TRBV20-1
TGCAGTGCTAGGCCCCAGGGGGCTGGGAATGAAAAACTGTTTTTT
CSARPQGAGNEKLFF
>.|many|TRBJ2-3|TRBV4-1
TGCGCCAGCAGCCAAGAAGGCCTAACGCAGTATTTT
CASSQEGLTQYF
>.|many|TRBJ2-1|TRBV6-1
TGTGCCAGCAGTGAGTGGGGAAGGGGCAATGAGCAGTTCTTC
CASSEWGRGNEQFF
>.|.|TRBJ1-6|TRBV5-1
TGCGCCAGCAGCTTGGGAGATAGCGAGACGAATTCACCCCTCCACTTT
CASSLGDSETNSPLHF
>.|many|TRBJ2-3|TRBV5-6
TGTGCCAGCAGCTTGATTCCACATACGCAGTATTTT
CASSLIPHTQYF
>TRBD2|many|TRBJ2-7|TRBV7-3
TGTGCCAGCAGCATAGAAAGCGGACTAGCCTACGAGCAGTACTTC
CASSIESGLAYEQYF
>.|many|TRBJ2-7|TRBV9
TGTGCCAGCAGCGTAGGTCCACTCACGACCTACGAGCAGTACTTC
CASSVGPLTTYEQYF
>TRBD1|many|TRBJ1-6|TRBV6-5
TGTGCCAGCAGTCCCCGGGACAGGGTTTCACCCCTCCACTTT
CASSPRDRVSPLHF
>TRBD1|many|TRBJ1-1|TRBV7-9
TGTGCCAGCAGCCGCACGGGACAGGGCAACACTGAAGCTTTCTTT
CASSRTGQGNTEAFF
>TRBD2|.|TRBJ2-1|TRBV7-8
TGTGCCAGCGCTCTAGCGGGGGGGAGGTACAATGAGCAGTTCTTC
CASALAGGRYNEQFF
>.|many|TRBJ2-1|TRBV20-1
TGCAGTGCCCCGGGACCCTCCTCCTACAATGAGCAGTTCTTC
CSAPGPSSYNEQFF
>TRBD2|many|TRBJ2-1|TRBV20-1
TGCAGTGCTAGAGGGGAGCGGGAGGGCTCCTACAATGAGCAGTTCTTC
CSARGEREGSYNEQFF
>TRBD2|many|TRBJ2-1|TRBV3-1
TGTGCCAGCAGCCGATTTCGGGAGGGCCTGTACAATGAGCAGTTCTTC
CASSRFREGLYNEQFF
>TRBD1|few|TRBJ2-7|TRBV10-3
TGTGCCATCAAGCGGGACAGGGGCTACGAGCAGTACTTC
CAIKRDRGYEQYF
>.|many|TRBJ1-2|TRBV7-2
TGTGCCAGCAGCGCACGAGGGTGGGATGGCTACACCTTC
CASSARGWDGYTF
>.|many|TRBJ1-3|TRBV28
TGTGCCAGCAGTCCCCGATCACACCTCCAAAACACCATATATTTT
CASSPRSHLQNTIYF
>.|.|TRBJ2-3|TRBV20-1
TGCAGTGCCCCCCTAGGGGGAACAGATACGCAGTATTTT
CSAPLGGTDTQYF
>TRBD1|many|TRBJ2-7|TRBV11-2
TGTGCCAGCAGCTCAGGGGTGGACAGGGGTTCCTACGAGCAGTACTTC
CASSSGVDRGSYEQYF
>.|few|TRBJ1-1|TRBV4-2
TGTGCCAGCAGCCCCCAAGGCTTCGTTATGAACACTGAAGCTTTCTTT
CASSPQGFVMNTEAFF
>TRBD2|few|TRBJ2-3|TRBV3-1
TGTGCCAGCAGCCAAGACATAGCGGGAGGGAAAGATACGCAGTATTTT
CASSQDIAGGKDTQYF
>TRBD1|.|TRBJ2-7|TRBV2
TGTGCCAGCAGTGGTCAGGGGGTACACGAGCAGTACTTC
CASSGQGVHEQYF
>.|few|TRBJ1-2|TRBV4-1
TGCGCCAGCAGCCAAGAAGTCGACTATGGTTACACCTTC
CASSQEVDYGYTF
>.|many|TRBJ2-7|TRBV5-4
TGTGCCAGCAGCTTGGCCGGGACCCGTGAGGAGCAGTACTTC
CASSLAGTREEQYF
>.|.|TRBJ2-3|TRBV28
TGTGCCACCCTGAGCATGACAGATACGCAGTATTTT
CATLSMTDTQYF
>TRBD2|many|TRBJ2-7|TRBV30
TGTGCCTGGAGCATGGACGGGGGGGCGCGTTACGAGCAGTACTTC
CAWSMDGGARYEQYF
>.|few|TRBJ1-2|TRBV28
TGTGCCAGCAGTTTAGAGGGGACTCTTAACTATGGCTACACCTTC
CASSLEGTLNYGYTF
>TRBD2|many|TRBJ2-7|TRBV29-1
TGCAGCGTCGCCGGACTAGCGGGAGGACCCTACGAGCAGTACTTC
CSVAGLAGGPYEQYF
>.|.|TRBJ2-3|TRBV11-2
TGTGCCAGCAGCTTAGGGAGTAGGCGGGGCACAGATACGCAGTATTTT
CASSLGSRRGTDTQYF
>TRBD2|many|TRBJ2-1|TRBV7-7
TGTGCCAGCAGCCTTAGCGGGGGGGCCTACAATGAGCAGTTCTTC
CASSLSGGAYNEQFF
>.|many|TRBJ1-4|TRBV28
TGTGCCAGCAGTTTGAGGCAAACAGGGTTGAATGAAAAACTGTTTTTT
CASSLRQTGLNEKLFF
>.|many|TRBJ1-5|TRBV2
TGTGCCAGCAGTGTATCTAATCAGCCCCAGCATTTT
CASSVSNQPQHF
>.|many|TRBJ1-4|TRBV5-1
TGCGCCAGCAGCCAGGACACACTCGGGGAAAAACTGTTTTTT
CASSQDTLGEKLFF
>.|.|TRBJ2-3|TRBV3-1
TGTGCCAGCAGCCAAGTGGGGGCACATGGGCGTAGCACAGATACGCAGTATTTT
CASSQVGAHGRSTDTQYF
>.|many|TRBJ2-5|TRBV18
TGTGCCAGCTCACCACAAGAGACCCAGTACTTC
CASSPQETQYF